This T cell receptor beta chain was sequenced for a study of cytomegalovirus exposure and HLA in healthy donors. About the research overall: HLA-typed donors contributed around 88 million unique TCRs, which were held in an early data release. General study findings and limits: Later work showed greater clonal expansion in HLA-associated TCR beta chains than in equally common others. An analysis done earlier found most TCR beta V segments productive about 87% or about 30% of the time. In a later analysis, most CMV-associated TCR beta chains appeared HLA-restricted.

The germline V gene has CDR1 MNHEY and CDR2 SVGAGI. V lost 7 bases to trimming and J lost 3 bases, with 13 bases between them. The CDR3 loop spans 15 amino acids. Of note for this clone: The antigen remains undetermined.

The PCR contained 60 Vbeta and 13 Jbeta primers. Libraries were prepared by immunoSEQ multiplex PCR; TCRdb keeps only in-frame clonotypes and omits some of them. Here the sample spans approximately 50,000 clones, around 50% being singletons. Sequenced material: PBMCs. This rearrangement joins TRBV6-5 to TRBJ1-6, with D unclear. The TCR comes from a human donor in good health. CDR3 nucleotide sequence: TGTGCCAGCACCTCCGGGAGCAACTATAATTCACCCCTCCACTTT. It translates to CASTSGSNYNSPLHF.